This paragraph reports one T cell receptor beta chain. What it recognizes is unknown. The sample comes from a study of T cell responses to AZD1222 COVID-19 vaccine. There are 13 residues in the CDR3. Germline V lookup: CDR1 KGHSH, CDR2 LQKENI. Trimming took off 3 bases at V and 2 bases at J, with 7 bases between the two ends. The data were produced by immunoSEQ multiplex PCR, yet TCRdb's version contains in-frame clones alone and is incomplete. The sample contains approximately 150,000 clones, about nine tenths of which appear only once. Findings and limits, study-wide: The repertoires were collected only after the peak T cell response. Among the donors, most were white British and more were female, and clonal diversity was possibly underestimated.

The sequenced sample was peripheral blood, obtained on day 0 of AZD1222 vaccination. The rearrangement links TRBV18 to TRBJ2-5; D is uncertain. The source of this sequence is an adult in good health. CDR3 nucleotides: TGTGCCAGCTCACCCAGGTTGCAAGAGACCCAGTACTTC. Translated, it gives CASSPRLQETQYF.